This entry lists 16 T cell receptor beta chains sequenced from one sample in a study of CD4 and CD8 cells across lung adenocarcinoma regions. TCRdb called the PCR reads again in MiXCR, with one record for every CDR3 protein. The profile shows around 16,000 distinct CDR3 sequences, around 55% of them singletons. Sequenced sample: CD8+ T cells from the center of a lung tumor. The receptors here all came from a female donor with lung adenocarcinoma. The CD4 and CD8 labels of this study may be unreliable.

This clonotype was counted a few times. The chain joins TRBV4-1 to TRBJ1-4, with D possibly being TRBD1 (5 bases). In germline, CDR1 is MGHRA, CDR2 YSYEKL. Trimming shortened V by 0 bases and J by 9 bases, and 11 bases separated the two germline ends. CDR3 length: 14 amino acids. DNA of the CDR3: TGCGCCAGCAGCCAAGAGGACAAAGATCAAAAACTGTTTTTT. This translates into CASSQEDKDQKLFF.

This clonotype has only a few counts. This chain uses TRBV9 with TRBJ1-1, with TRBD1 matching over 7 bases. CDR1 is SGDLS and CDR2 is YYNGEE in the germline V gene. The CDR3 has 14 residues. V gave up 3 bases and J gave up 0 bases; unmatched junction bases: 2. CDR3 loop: CASSADRLNTEAFF. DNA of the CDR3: TGTGCCAGCAGCGCGGACAGGTTGAACACTGAAGCTTTCTTT.

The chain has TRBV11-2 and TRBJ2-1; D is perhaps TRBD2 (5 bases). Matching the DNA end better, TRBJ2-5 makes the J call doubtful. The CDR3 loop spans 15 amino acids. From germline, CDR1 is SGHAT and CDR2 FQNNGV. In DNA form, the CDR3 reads TGTGCCAGCAGCTTAGAACCTAGCCCGTTCTTGTACCAGTACTTC. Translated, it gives CASSLEPSPFLYQYF.

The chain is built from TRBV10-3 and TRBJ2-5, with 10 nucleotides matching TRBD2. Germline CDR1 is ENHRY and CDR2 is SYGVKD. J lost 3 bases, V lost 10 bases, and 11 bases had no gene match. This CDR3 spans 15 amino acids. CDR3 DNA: TGTGCCACCCACAGGGACCTAGCGGGAGAAGAGACCCAGTACTTC. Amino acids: CATHRDLAGEETQYF.

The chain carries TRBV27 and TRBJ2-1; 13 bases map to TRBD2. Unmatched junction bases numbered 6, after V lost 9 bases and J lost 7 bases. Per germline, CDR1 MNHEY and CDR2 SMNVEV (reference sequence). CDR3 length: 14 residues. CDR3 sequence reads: CASTSGRVGNEQFF. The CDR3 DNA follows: TGTGCCAGTACTAGCGGGAGGGTCGGGAATGAGCAGTTCTTC.

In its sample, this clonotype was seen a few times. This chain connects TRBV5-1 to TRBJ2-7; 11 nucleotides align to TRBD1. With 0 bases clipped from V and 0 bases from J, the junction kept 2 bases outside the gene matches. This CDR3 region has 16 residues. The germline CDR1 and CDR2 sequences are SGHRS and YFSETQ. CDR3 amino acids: CASSLDGQGASYEQYF. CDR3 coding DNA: TGCGCCAGCAGCTTGGATGGACAGGGGGCCTCCTACGAGCAGTACTTC.

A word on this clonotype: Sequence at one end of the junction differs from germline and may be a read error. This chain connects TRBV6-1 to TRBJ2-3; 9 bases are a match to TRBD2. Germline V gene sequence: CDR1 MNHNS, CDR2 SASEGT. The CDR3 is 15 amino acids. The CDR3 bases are TGTGCCCGCAGCTCGAGGCGGGGGGGCCAAGATACGCAGTACTTT. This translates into CARSSRRGGQDTQYF.

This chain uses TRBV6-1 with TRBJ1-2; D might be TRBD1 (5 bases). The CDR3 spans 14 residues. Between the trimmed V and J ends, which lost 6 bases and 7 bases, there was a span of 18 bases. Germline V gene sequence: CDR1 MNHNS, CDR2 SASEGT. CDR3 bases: TGTGCCAGCAGCCCTACGGGAGGGGCCAGTGGCTACACCTTC. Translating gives CASSPTGGASGYTF.

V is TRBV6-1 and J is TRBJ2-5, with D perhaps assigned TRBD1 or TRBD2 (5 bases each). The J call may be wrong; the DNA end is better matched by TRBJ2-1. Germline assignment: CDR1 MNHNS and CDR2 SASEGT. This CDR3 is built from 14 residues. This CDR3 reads CASSEGSGIQGQFF. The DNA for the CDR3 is TGTGCCAGCAGTGAAGGATCGGGAATTCAGGGGCAGTTCTTC.

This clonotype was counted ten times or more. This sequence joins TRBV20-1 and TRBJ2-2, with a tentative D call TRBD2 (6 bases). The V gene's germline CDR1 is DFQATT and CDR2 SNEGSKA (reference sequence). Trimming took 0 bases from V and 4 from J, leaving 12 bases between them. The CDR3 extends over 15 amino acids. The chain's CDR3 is CSARDGGVVTGELFF. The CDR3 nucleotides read TGCAGTGCTAGAGATGGAGGGGTGGTCACCGGGGAGCTGTTTTTT.

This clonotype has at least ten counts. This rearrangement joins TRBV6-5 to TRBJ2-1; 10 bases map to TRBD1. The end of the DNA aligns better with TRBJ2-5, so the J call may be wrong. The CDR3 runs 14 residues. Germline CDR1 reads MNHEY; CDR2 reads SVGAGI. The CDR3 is CASRSGQGLETQYF. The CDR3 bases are TGTGCCAGCCGTTCGGGACAGGGGTTGGAGACCCAGTACTTC.

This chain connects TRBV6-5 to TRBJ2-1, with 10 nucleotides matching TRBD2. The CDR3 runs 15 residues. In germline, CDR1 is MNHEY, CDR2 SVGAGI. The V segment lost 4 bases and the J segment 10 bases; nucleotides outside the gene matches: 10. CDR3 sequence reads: CASSSGSGRFGEQFF. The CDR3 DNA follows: TGTGCCAGCAGTTCCGGTAGCGGGAGGTTTGGCGAGCAGTTCTTC.

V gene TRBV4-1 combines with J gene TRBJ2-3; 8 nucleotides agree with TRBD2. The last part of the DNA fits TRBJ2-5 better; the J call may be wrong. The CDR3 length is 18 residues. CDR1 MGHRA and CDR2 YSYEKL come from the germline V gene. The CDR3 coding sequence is TGCGCCAGCAGCCAAGCGGGGGGCGCGGGGGGAGCCACAGATACCCAGTACTTC. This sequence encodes CASSQAGGAGGATDTQYF.

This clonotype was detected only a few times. Written as DNA, the CDR3 is TGCGCCAGCAGCCCCCGACAGCCCCCCTACGAGCAGTACTTC. Translating gives CASSPRQPPYEQYF. J is TRBJ2-7 and V is TRBV4-1, with D tentatively TRBD1 (5 bases). Germline CDR1 MGHRA, CDR2 YSYEKL. V lost 4 bases and J lost 2, with 12 bases in between. This CDR3 is built from 14 residues.

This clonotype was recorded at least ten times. The CDR3 spells CASSYGIDQPQHF. The DNA of the CDR3 is TGTGCCAGCAGTTACGGCATAGACCAGCCCCAGCATTTT. V gene TRBV6-6 combines with J gene TRBJ1-5, with unresolved D. The CDR3 extends over 13 amino acids. V was clipped by 2 bases and J by 7 bases, with 9 bases between them. Germline V gives CDR1 MNHNY, CDR2 SVGAGI (reference sequence).

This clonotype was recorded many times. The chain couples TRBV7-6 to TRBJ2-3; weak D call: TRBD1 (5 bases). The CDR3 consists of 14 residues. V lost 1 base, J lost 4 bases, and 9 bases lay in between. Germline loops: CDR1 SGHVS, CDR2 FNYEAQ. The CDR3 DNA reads TGTGCCAGCAGCTTAGAGGCAGGGTCAGATACGCAGTATTTT. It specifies CASSLEAGSDTQYF. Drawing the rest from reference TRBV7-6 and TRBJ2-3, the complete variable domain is GAGVSQSPRYKVTKRGQDVALRCDPISGHVSLYWYRQALGQGPEFLTYFNYEAQQDKSGLPNDRFSAERPEGSISTLTIQRTEQRDSAMYRCASSLEAGSDTQYFGPGTRLTVL.